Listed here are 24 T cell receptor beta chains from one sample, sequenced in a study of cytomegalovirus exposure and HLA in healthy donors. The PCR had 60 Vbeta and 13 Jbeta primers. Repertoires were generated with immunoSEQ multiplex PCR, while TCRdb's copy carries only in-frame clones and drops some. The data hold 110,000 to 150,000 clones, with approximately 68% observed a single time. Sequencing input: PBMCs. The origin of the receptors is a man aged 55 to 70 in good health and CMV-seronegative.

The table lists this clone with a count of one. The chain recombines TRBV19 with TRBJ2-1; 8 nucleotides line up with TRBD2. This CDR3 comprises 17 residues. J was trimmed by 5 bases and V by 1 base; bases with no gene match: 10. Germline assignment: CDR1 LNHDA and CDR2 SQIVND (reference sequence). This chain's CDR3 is CASSIGRRASGHNEQFF. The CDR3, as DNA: TGTGCCAGTAGTATAGGGAGACGGGCTAGCGGGCACAATGAGCAGTTCTTC.

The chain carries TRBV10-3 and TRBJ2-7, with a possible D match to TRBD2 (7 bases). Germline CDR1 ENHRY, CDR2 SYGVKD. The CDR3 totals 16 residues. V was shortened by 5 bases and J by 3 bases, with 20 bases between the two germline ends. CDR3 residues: CAISPSGAGEGYEQYF. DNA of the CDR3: TGTGCCATCAGTCCCTCGGGGGCGGGAGAAGGCTACGAGCAGTACTTC.

As DNA, the CDR3 is TGTGCCAGCAGTGAAGTCCCCTCTAGCGGGAGGGCTCAAGAGCAGTACTTC. Translated, it gives CASSEVPSSGRAQEQYF. This chain joins TRBV2 and TRBJ2-7; TRBD2 agrees at 12 bases. This CDR3 has 17 residues. Germline V CDR1 and CDR2: SNHLY, FYNNEI. The trim removed 1 base at V and 7 bases at J, leaving 11 bases unmatched.

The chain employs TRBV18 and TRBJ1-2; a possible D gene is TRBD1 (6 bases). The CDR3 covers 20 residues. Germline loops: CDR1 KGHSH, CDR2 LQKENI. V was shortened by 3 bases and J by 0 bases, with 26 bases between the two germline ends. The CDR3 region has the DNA TGTGCCAGCTCACCGACTCCCCATGGGGGCGCGTGGGATTCTAACTATGGCTACACCTTC. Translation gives CASSPTPHGGAWDSNYGYTF.

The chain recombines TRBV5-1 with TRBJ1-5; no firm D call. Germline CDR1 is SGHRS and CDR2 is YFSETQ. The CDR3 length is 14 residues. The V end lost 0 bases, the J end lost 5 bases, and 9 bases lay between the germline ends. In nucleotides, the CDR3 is TGCGCCAGCAGCTTGGGAGACAATTATCAGCCCCAGCATTTT. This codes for CASSLGDNYQPQHF.

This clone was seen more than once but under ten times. CDR3 DNA: TGTGCCAGCAGCCTGGACAGATTTTATAATTCACCCCTCCACTTT. Residues: CASSLDRFYNSPLHF. The J gene is TRBJ1-6, the V gene TRBV27; D may be TRBD1 (6 bases). Trimming removed 6 bases at V and 4 bases at J, with 13 bases between. Germline CDR1 MNHEY, CDR2 SMNVEV (reference sequence). The CDR3 totals 15 residues.

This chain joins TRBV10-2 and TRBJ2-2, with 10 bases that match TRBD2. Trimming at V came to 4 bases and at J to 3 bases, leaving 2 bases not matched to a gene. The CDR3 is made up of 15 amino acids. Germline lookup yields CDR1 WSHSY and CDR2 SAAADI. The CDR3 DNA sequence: TGCGCCAGCAGTGTAACTAGCGGGGACACCGGGGAGCTGTTTTTT. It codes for CASSVTSGDTGELFF.

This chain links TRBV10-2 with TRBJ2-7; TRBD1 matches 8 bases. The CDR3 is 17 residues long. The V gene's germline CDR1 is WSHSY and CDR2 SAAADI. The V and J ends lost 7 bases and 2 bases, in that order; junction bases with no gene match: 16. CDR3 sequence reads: CASTSLGTGALPYEQYF. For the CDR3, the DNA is TGCGCCAGCACCTCTCTCGGGACAGGAGCCCTTCCCTACGAGCAGTACTTC.

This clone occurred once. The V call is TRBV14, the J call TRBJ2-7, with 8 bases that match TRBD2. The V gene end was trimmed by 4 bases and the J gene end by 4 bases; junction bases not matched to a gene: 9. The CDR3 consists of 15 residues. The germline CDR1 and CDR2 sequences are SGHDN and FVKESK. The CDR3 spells CASSPPGLGGYEQYF. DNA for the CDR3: TGTGCCAGCAGCCCACCGGGACTAGGAGGGTACGAGCAGTACTTC.

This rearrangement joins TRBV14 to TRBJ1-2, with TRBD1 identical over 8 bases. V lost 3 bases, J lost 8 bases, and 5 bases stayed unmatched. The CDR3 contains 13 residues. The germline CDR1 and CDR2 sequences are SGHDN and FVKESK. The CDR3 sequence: CASSQQPGGGYTF. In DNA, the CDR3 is TGTGCCAGCAGCCAGCAACCAGGGGGCGGCTACACCTTC.

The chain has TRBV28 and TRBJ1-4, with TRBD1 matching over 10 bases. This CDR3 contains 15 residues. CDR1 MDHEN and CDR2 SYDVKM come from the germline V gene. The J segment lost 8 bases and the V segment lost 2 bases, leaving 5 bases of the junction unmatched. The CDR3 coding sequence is TGTGCCAGCAGTTTAGGGACAGGGGCAAGAGAAAAACTGTTTTTT. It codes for CASSLGTGAREKLFF.

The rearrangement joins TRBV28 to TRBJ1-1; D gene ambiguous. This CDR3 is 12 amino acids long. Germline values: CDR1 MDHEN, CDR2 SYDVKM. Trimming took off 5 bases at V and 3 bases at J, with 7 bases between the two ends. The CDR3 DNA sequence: TGTGCCAGCAGTGCCCCGGACACTGAAGCTTTCTTT. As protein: CASSAPDTEAFF.

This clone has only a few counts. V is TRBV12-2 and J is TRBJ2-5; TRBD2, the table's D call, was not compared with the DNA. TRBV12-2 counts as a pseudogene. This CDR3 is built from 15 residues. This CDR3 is CASRLESLARETQYF. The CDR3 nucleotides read TGTGCAAGTCGCCTAGAAAGCCTAGCGCGGGAGACCCAGTACTTC.

CDR3 sequence: CASSTSRAYQPQHF. CDR3 nucleotides: TGTGCCAGCAGCACTAGCAGGGCTTATCAGCCCCAGCATTTT. This chain links TRBV5-6 with TRBJ1-5, with D tentatively TRBD1 (5 bases). CDR1 and CDR2 from the germline V gene are SGHDT and YYEEEE. V lost 4 bases and J lost 5, with 13 bases in between. This CDR3 region has 14 residues. The variable domain in full, with the rest retrieved from reference TRBV5-6 and TRBJ1-5, is DAGVTQSPTHLIKTRGQQVTLRCSPKSGHDTVSWYQQALGQGPQFIFQYYEEEERQRGNFPDRFSGHQFPNYSSELNVNALLLGDSALYLCASSTSRAYQPQHFGDGTRLSIL.

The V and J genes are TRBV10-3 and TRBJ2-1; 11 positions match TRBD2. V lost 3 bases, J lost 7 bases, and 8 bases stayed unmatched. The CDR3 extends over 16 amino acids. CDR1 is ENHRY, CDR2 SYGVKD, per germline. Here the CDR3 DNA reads TGTGCCATCAGTGAAGGTAGGGCTAGCGGGAGGAATGAGCAGTTCTTC. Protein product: CAISEGRASGRNEQFF.

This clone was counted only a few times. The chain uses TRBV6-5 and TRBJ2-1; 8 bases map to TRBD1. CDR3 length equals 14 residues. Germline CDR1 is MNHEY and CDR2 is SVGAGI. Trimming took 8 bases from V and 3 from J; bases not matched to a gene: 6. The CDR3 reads CASGSGGVYNEQFF. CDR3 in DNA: TGTGCCAGCGGGTCAGGGGGCGTCTACAATGAGCAGTTCTTC.

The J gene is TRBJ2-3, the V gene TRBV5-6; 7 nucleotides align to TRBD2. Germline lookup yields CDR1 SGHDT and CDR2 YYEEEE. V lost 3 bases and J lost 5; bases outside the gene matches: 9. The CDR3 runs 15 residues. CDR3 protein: CASSSEPGGLDTQYF. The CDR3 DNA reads TGTGCCAGCAGCTCAGAACCGGGAGGACTAGATACGCAGTATTTT. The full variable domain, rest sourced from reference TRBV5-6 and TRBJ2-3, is DAGVTQSPTHLIKTRGQQVTLRCSPKSGHDTVSWYQQALGQGPQFIFQYYEEEERQRGNFPDRFSGHQFPNYSSELNVNALLLGDSALYLCASSSEPGGLDTQYFGPGTRLTVL.

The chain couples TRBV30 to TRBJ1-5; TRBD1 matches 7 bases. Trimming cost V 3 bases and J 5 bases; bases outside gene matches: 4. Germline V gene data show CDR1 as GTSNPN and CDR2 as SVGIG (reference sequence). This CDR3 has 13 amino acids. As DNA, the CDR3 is TGTGCCTGGAGAGGCACAGGGGATCAGCCCCAGCATTTT. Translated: CAWRGTGDQPQHF.

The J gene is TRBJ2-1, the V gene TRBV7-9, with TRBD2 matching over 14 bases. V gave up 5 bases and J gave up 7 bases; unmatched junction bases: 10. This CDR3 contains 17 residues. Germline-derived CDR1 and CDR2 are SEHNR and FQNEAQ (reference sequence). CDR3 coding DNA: TGTGCCAGCAGCCCCCGGGGGACTAGCGGGAGTAGGAATGAGCAGTTCTTC. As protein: CASSPRGTSGSRNEQFF.

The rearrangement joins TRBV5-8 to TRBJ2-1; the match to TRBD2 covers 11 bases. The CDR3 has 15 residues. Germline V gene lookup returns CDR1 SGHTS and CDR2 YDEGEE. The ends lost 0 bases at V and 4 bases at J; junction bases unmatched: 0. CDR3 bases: TGTGCCAGCAGCTTGGGACTAGCGGGATACAATGAGCAGTTCTTC. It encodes CASSLGLAGYNEQFF.

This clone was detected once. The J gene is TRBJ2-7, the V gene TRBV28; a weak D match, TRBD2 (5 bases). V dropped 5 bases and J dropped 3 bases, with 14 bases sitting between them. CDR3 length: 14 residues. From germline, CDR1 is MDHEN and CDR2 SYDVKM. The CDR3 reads CASSLPGSNYEQYF. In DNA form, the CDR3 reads TGTGCCAGCAGTCTCCCGGGGTCAAACTACGAGCAGTACTTC.

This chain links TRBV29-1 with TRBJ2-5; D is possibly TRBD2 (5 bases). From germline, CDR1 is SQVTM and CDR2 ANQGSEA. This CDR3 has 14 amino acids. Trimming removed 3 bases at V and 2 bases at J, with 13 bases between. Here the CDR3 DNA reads TGCAGCGTTGACAACCTAAGAGGGCAAGAGACCCAGTACTTC. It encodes CSVDNLRGQETQYF.

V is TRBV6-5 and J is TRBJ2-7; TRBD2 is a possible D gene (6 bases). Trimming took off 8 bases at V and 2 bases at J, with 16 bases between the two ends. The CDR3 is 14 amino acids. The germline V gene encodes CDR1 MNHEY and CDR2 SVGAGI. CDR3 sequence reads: CASDWRGRTYEQYF. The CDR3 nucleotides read TGTGCCAGCGATTGGAGGGGCCGGACCTACGAGCAGTACTTC.

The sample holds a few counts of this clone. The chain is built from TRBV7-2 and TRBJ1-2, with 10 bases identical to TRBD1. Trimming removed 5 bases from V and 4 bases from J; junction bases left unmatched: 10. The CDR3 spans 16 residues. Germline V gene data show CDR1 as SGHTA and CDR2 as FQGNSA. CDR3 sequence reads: CASSLSGTGEGYGYTF. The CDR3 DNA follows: TGTGCCAGCAGCCTTTCCGGGACAGGGGAAGGCTATGGCTACACCTTC.